This T cell receptor beta chain stems from a study of blood T cell repertoires in COVID-19. About the research overall: Samples taken during acute and convalescent COVID-19 were collected in the United States, Italy and Spain.

Germline V CDR1 and CDR2: MNHNY, SVGAGI (reference sequence). The CDR3 is 14 amino acids. V trimming: 5 bases; J trimming: 7 bases; junction bases outside the gene matches: 4. Repertoires were generated with immunoSEQ multiplex PCR, while TCRdb's copy carries only in-frame clones and drops some. The sample lists hundreds of thousands of clones, 88% occurring once. The sample taken for sequencing was PBMCs or T cells enriched from blood (not recorded which). The source is a woman aged 60-75 years in a cohort exposed to, infected with or recovered from COVID-19 (not recorded which). The V and J genes are TRBV6-6 and TRBJ2-3, with 12 bases fitting TRBD2. The CDR3 loop is CASSPSGRDYTQYF. In nucleotides, the CDR3 is TGTGCCAGCAGTCCTAGCGGGAGGGATTATACGCAGTATTTT.